Below, 19 T cell receptor beta chains from the same sample are listed, as sequenced in a study of cytomegalovirus exposure and HLA in healthy donors. Libraries were prepared by immunoSEQ multiplex PCR; TCRdb keeps only in-frame clonotypes and omits some of them. Of about 120,000 clones in the sample, approximately 87% are singletons; the top ten hold roughly 2%. Sequenced input: PBMCs. Receptors were obtained from a woman between 25 and 40 years old in good health and CMV-seronegative.

The J gene is TRBJ2-2, the V gene TRBV27; maybe TRBD2 (7 bases). CDR1 is MNHEY, CDR2 SMNVEV, per germline (reference sequence). The ends were cut back, 7 bases at V and 5 bases at J, with 23 bases in the middle. The CDR3 runs 17 residues. The CDR3 bases are TGTGCCAGCATTTCCAAGGGGGTGCTAGCGGTGACCGGGGAGCTGTTTTTT. Amino acids: CASISKGVLAVTGELFF.

This clone was counted only a few times. V is TRBV30 and J is TRBJ1-3; maybe TRBD1 (5 bases). V gave up 2 bases and J gave up 0 bases, with 11 bases separating them. Germline V lookup: CDR1 GTSNPN, CDR2 SVGIG (reference sequence). This CDR3 is built from 15 residues. The CDR3 coding sequence is TGTGCCTGGAGTAGAACCAGGGTCTCTGGAAACACCATATATTTT. Translating gives CAWSRTRVSGNTIYF.

This chain joins TRBV6-5 and TRBJ1-4; weak D call: TRBD1 (5 bases). There are 14 residues in the CDR3. Trimming left V 5 bases short and J 8 bases short, with 15 bases between. Germline V lookup: CDR1 MNHEY, CDR2 SVGAGI. CDR3 sequence reads: CASSLIPPGEKLFF. Here the CDR3 DNA reads TGTGCCAGCAGTCTGATACCTCCAGGGGAAAAACTGTTTTTT.

This chain links TRBV29-1 with TRBJ1-3; 10 positions agree with TRBD1. V shed 6 bases, J shed 4 bases, and the junction held 6 bases outside the gene matches. The CDR3 spans 14 residues. Germline loops: CDR1 SQVTM, CDR2 ANQGSEA. The CDR3 sequence: CSVGQGVAGNTIYF. In DNA, the CDR3 is TGCAGCGTAGGACAGGGGGTAGCGGGAAACACCATATATTTT.

The chain combines TRBV29-1 with TRBJ2-3; 12 bases line up with TRBD2. V was pared by 3 bases and J by 3 bases, with 4 bases of the junction left unmatched. The CDR3 is 15 residues long. The germline gives CDR1 SQVTM, CDR2 ANQGSEA. Written as DNA, the CDR3 is TGCAGCGTTGACCCCCTAGCGGGGGGGACAGATACGCAGTATTTT. Translating it yields CSVDPLAGGTDTQYF.

V and J are TRBV9 and TRBJ1-6; no clear D gene. Germline V CDR1 and CDR2: SGDLS, YYNGEE. The V and J ends lost 0 bases and 5 bases respectively, with 12 bases between them. This CDR3 is built from 16 residues. The DNA for the CDR3 is TGTGCCAGCAGCGTAGAAAACCCAACTCATAATTCACCCCTCCACTTT. This encodes CASSVENPTHNSPLHF. Using reference TRBV9 and TRBJ1-6 for the parts outside the CDR3, the full variable domain is DSGVTQTPKHLITATGQRVTLRCSPRSGDLSVYWYQQSLDQGLQFLIQYYNGEERAKGNILERFSAQQFPDLHSELNLSSLELGDSALYFCASSVENPTHNSPLHFGNGTRLTVT.

The rearrangement links TRBV6-1 to TRBJ1-3; D perhaps matches TRBD1 (5 bases). This CDR3 has 18 residues. Per the germline V gene, CDR1 is MNHNS and CDR2 is SASEGT. Trimming cost V 0 bases and J 3 bases, with 18 bases left between them. The DNA of the CDR3 is TGTGCCAGCAGTGAAGCCTCAAGCGAAGGGGTTTTTGGAAACACCATATATTTT. Encoded protein: CASSEASSEGVFGNTIYF.

The V and J genes are TRBV2 and TRBJ1-5, with no clear D. The CDR3 is 16 amino acids. Germline V CDR1 and CDR2: SNHLY, FYNNEI. V was shortened by 1 base and J by 1 base, with 11 bases between the two germline ends. CDR3 sequence (DNA): TGTGCCAGCAGTGAAGGTGGAGAGGCGAGCAATCAGCCCCAGCATTTT. Its protein product is CASSEGGEASNQPQHF.

The chain combines TRBV6-1 with TRBJ1-5, with D unclear. Deletions cut 3 bases from V and 9 bases from J, with 6 bases between. Germline V gives CDR1 MNHNS, CDR2 SASEGT. CDR3 length: 11 residues. The CDR3 DNA follows: TGTGCCAGCAGTGACGTCTGGCCCCAGCATTTT. It codes for CASSDVWPQHF.

Details on this clone: A read error may produce the germline difference seen at one junction end. The chain combines TRBV7-2 with TRBJ2-1, with 9 bases fitting TRBD2. CDR3 length equals 15 residues. Germline V lookup: CDR1 SGHTA, CDR2 FQGNSA. CDR3 DNA: TGTGCCAGCAGCGTAGCTAGCGGGGCCTACAATGAGCAGTTCTTC. Its translation is CASSVASGAYNEQFF.

The chain links TRBV7-2 to TRBJ2-2, with a weak D call TRBD1 (6 bases). V was shortened by 1 base and J by 6 bases, with 18 bases between the two germline ends. This CDR3 region has 17 residues. CDR1 SGHTA and CDR2 FQGNSA come from the germline V gene. Written as DNA, the CDR3 is TGTGCCAGCAGCTTAGGACCTCCGGGACAAGGGGCCGGGGAGCTGTTTTTT. Translating gives CASSLGPPGQGAGELFF.

The chain uses TRBV7-2 and TRBJ1-2, with a tentative D call TRBD1 (6 bases). The CDR3 is made up of 14 amino acids. Germline lookup yields CDR1 SGHTA and CDR2 FQGNSA. Trimming removed 2 bases from V and 4 bases from J, with 11 bases in between. In DNA, the CDR3 is TGTGCCAGCAGCTTAAACCAGGGGCGCTATGGCTACACCTTC. It is translated as CASSLNQGRYGYTF. Complete variable domain (other parts from reference TRBV7-2 and TRBJ1-2): GAGVSQSPSNKVTEKGKDVELRCDPISGHTALYWYRQSLGQGLEFLIYFQGNSAPDKSGLPSDRFSAERTGGSVSTLTIQRTQQEDSAVYLCASSLNQGRYGYTFGSGTRLTVV.

This clone has a handful of counts. The rearrangement joins TRBV10-1 to TRBJ2-1; 7 bases align to TRBD2. The junction had 7 bases not matched to a gene; V was cut back by 0 bases and J by 5 bases. Germline V gene data show CDR1 as WNHNN and CDR2 as SYGVQD (reference sequence). This CDR3 comprises 16 residues. In DNA form, the CDR3 reads TGCGCCAGCAGTGAGTCGGCTAGCGGAGCTCACAATGAGCAGTTCTTC. It codes for CASSESASGAHNEQFF.

V is TRBV7-9 and J is TRBJ2-1; D gene uncertain. This CDR3 comprises 13 residues. The V and J ends lost 1 base and 4 bases respectively, with 5 bases between them. Germline lookup yields CDR1 SEHNR and CDR2 FQNEAQ (reference sequence). The CDR3 sequence is CASSLGRYNEQFF. In nucleotides, the CDR3 is TGTGCCAGCAGCTTAGGCAGATACAATGAGCAGTTCTTC.

The V and J genes are TRBV13 and TRBJ2-5, with 11 bases matching TRBD2. This CDR3 has 13 amino acids. V was pared by 5 bases and J by 4 bases, with 0 bases of the junction left unmatched. Looked up from germline, CDR1 is PRHDT and CDR2 is FYEKMQ (reference sequence). The CDR3 spells CASSTSGGETQYF. In nucleotides, the CDR3 is TGTGCCAGCAGCACTAGCGGGGGAGAGACCCAGTACTTC.

This chain joins TRBV19 and TRBJ2-2; TRBD1 might be the D (5 bases). Per germline, CDR1 LNHDA and CDR2 SQIVND (reference sequence). The V end was cut by 7 bases, the J end by 1 base, with 16 bases between. This CDR3 region has 16 residues. Written as DNA, the CDR3 is TGTGCCAGTACCGGACAAAGAACAGTGAACACCGGGGAGCTGTTTTTT. It specifies CASTGQRTVNTGELFF.

The J gene is TRBJ2-3, the V gene TRBV10-3; the match to TRBD1 covers 9 bases. V gave up 6 bases and J gave up 1 base; unmatched junction bases: 2. CDR1 and CDR2 (germline): ENHRY, SYGVKD. The CDR3 length is 14 residues. CDR3 residues: CAIRTGGGTDTQYF. The CDR3 DNA follows: TGTGCCATCAGGACAGGGGGAGGCACAGATACGCAGTATTTT.

The rearrangement uses TRBV27 and TRBJ2-6, with 10 bases matching TRBD1. The germline V gene has CDR1 MNHEY and CDR2 SMNVEV (reference sequence). Germline trimming cut 7 bases from V and 4 bases from J; bases unmatched to any gene: 10. This CDR3 spans 17 amino acids. The CDR3 loop is CASTPGTGVSGANVLTF. CDR3 nucleotides: TGTGCCAGCACCCCGGGGACAGGGGTCTCGGGGGCCAACGTCCTGACTTTC.

V is TRBV9 and J is TRBJ1-5; 9 bases match TRBD1. The J segment lost 4 bases and the V segment lost 2 bases, leaving 4 bases of the junction unmatched. CDR1 and CDR2 (germline): SGDLS, YYNGEE. The length of the CDR3 is 15 residues. The CDR3 protein is CASSVTGGENQPQHF. The CDR3 region has the DNA TGTGCCAGCAGCGTGACAGGGGGGGAGAATCAGCCCCAGCATTTT.